One sample yielded the 20 T cell receptor beta chains listed below, sequenced in a study of cytomegalovirus exposure and HLA in healthy donors. PCR used 60 Vbeta primers and 13 Jbeta primers. TCRdb's copy holds only in-frame clones and misses some; the assay was immunoSEQ multiplex PCR. The table records roughly 120,000 clones, less than 85% of them present only once. The source material was PBMCs. These receptors all stem from a man under 40 in good health and CMV-seronegative.

V gene TRBV7-9 combines with J gene TRBJ2-7; 13 bases align to TRBD2. Germline V gene data show CDR1 as SEHNR and CDR2 as FQNEAQ (reference sequence). J was trimmed by 6 bases and V by 2 bases; bases with no gene match: 4. This CDR3 spans 15 amino acids. The CDR3 loop is CASSLKGLAGSEQYF. In DNA, the CDR3 is TGTGCCAGCAGCTTAAAGGGACTAGCGGGATCCGAGCAGTACTTC.

The V gene is TRBV28, the J gene TRBJ1-1; D is perhaps TRBD1 (5 bases). V lost 5 bases, J lost 5 bases, and 24 bases lay in between. The CDR3 is 17 amino acids. In germline, CDR1 is MDHEN, CDR2 SYDVKM. CDR3 in amino acids: CASSPPAGQGIRTEAFF. The CDR3 DNA reads TGTGCCAGCAGTCCACCGGCCGGCCAGGGTATTAGGACTGAAGCTTTCTTT.

The chain couples TRBV19 to TRBJ1-5, with D unresolved. Trimming shortened V by 1 base and J by 0 bases, and 4 bases separated the two germline ends. The CDR3 is 14 residues long. CDR1 is LNHDA, CDR2 SQIVND, per germline (reference sequence). The CDR3 reads CASSIGSSNQPQHF. In DNA, the CDR3 is TGTGCCAGTAGTATAGGGAGTAGCAATCAGCCCCAGCATTTT.

The genes are TRBV7-8 and TRBJ1-5, with a possible D match to TRBD1 (6 bases). The ends were cut back, 5 bases at V and 7 bases at J, with 18 bases in the middle. Per the germline V gene, CDR1 is SGHVS and CDR2 is FQNEAQ. This CDR3 spans 15 amino acids. The CDR3 sequence is CASSQNGAGAQPQHF. For the CDR3, the DNA is TGTGCCAGCAGCCAAAACGGGGCAGGGGCCCAGCCCCAGCATTTT.

This clone has a handful of counts. The CDR3 sequence: CASSGHLPNTEAFF. CDR3 nucleotide sequence: TGTGCCAGCAGCGGACACCTACCGAACACTGAAGCTTTCTTT. The V call is TRBV6-6, the J call TRBJ1-1, with D tentatively TRBD1 (5 bases). Trimming removed 6 bases at V and 1 base at J, with 12 bases between. The V gene's germline CDR1 is MNHNY and CDR2 SVGAGI (reference sequence). CDR3 length: 14 residues.

Points on this clone: Additional DNA sequences in this sample encode the identical CDR3. The chain carries TRBV4-1 and TRBJ2-7, with TRBD2 matching over 10 bases. The V and J ends lost 3 bases and 4 bases, in that order; junction bases with no gene match: 9. Germline CDR1 and CDR2: MGHRA and YSYEKL. This CDR3 has 16 amino acids. In DNA, the CDR3 is TGCGCCAGCAGCCACGCTCTAGCGGGAGTGTCTTACGAGCAGTACTTC. Amino acid sequence: CASSHALAGVSYEQYF.

The V gene is TRBV7-9, the J gene TRBJ1-1; D possibly corresponds to TRBD1 (5 bases). There are 14 residues in the CDR3. The germline V gene has CDR1 SEHNR and CDR2 FQNEAQ (reference sequence). Deletions cut 5 bases from V and 6 bases from J, with 16 bases between. The CDR3 DNA sequence: TGTGCCAGCAGCCTGAATTCAGGGTTAGCTGAAGCTTTCTTT. Its protein is CASSLNSGLAEAFF.

This chain connects TRBV10-2 to TRBJ1-1; no reliable D call. Trimming stripped 4 bases from V and 9 bases from J, with 18 bases between. Per the germline V gene, CDR1 is WSHSY and CDR2 is SAAADI. The length of the CDR3 is 14 residues. The CDR3 DNA reads TGCGCCAGCAGTGTTCATTTAGGGCCGGGAAAAGCTTTCTTT. The encoded protein is CASSVHLGPGKAFF.

The V gene is TRBV5-4, the J gene TRBJ1-1; no clear D gene. The germline V gene has CDR1 SGHNT and CDR2 YYREEE (reference sequence). Trimming removed 3 bases from V and 0 bases from J, with 15 bases in between. The CDR3 has 16 residues. CDR3 nucleotides: TGTGCCAGCAGCTCCGCGGGGAAGACCATGAACACTGAAGCTTTCTTT. It translates to CASSSAGKTMNTEAFF.

The chain combines TRBV19 with TRBJ2-1; 8 bases line up with TRBD2. The germline V gene encodes CDR1 LNHDA and CDR2 SQIVND (reference sequence). This CDR3 is 15 amino acids long. V was clipped by 3 bases and J by 3 bases; unmatched bases: 4. The CDR3 loop is CASSMREAHYNEQFF. DNA for the CDR3: TGTGCCAGTAGTATGCGGGAGGCCCACTACAATGAGCAGTTCTTC.

This rearrangement joins TRBV7-6 to TRBJ2-1, with D possibly TRBD1 on 6 matching bases. The germline V gene has CDR1 SGHVS and CDR2 FNYEAQ. The CDR3 loop spans 17 amino acids. V gave up 8 bases and J gave up 1 base, with 21 bases separating them. Here the CDR3 reads CASGPGMGAPSYNEQFF. CDR3 in DNA: TGTGCCAGCGGACCAGGGATGGGGGCCCCGTCCTACAATGAGCAGTTCTTC.

The chain joins TRBV6-5 to TRBJ2-7; 7 bases line up with TRBD2. V trimming: 6 bases; J trimming: 2 bases; junction bases outside the gene matches: 7. The CDR3 spans 14 residues. Looked up from germline, CDR1 is MNHEY and CDR2 is SVGAGI. Written as DNA, the CDR3 is TGTGCCAGCAGAAGGGAGGGAAATACCTACGAGCAGTACTTC. It translates to CASRREGNTYEQYF.

This rearrangement joins TRBV2 to TRBJ2-1, with D perhaps matching TRBD2 (6 bases). V dropped 6 bases and J dropped 0 bases, with 9 bases sitting between them. The germline gives CDR1 SNHLY, CDR2 FYNNEI. The CDR3 loop spans 14 amino acids. The chain's CDR3 is CASRGGASYNEQFF. In nucleotides, the CDR3 is TGTGCCAGCAGAGGAGGGGCCTCCTACAATGAGCAGTTCTTC.

The rearrangement uses TRBV7-9 and TRBJ2-7; weak D call: TRBD1 (6 bases). The CDR3 consists of 14 residues. In germline, CDR1 is SEHNR, CDR2 FQNEAQ (reference sequence). The V end was cut by 4 bases, the J end by 3 bases, with 13 bases between. The CDR3: CASSSQQGIYEQYF. Here the CDR3 DNA reads TGTGCCAGCAGCTCCCAACAGGGAATCTACGAGCAGTACTTC.

J is TRBJ1-1 and V is TRBV9; D is unresolved. CDR3 length equals 14 residues. Germline V gene data show CDR1 as SGDLS and CDR2 as YYNGEE. Trimming removed 6 bases from V and 0 bases from J, with 12 bases in between. CDR3 region: CASTEDVMNTEAFF. The CDR3 bases are TGTGCCAGCACCGAGGATGTAATGAACACTGAAGCTTTCTTT.

The chain joins TRBV7-3 to TRBJ1-2; the D gene is possibly TRBD1 (5 bases). Trimming took 0 bases from V and 4 from J, leaving 12 bases between them. CDR1 is SGHTA, CDR2 FQGTGA, per germline. The CDR3 consists of 15 residues. CDR3 in amino acids: CASSLTGQGGYGYTF. The CDR3 nucleotides read TGTGCCAGCAGCTTAACCGGTCAGGGAGGCTATGGCTACACCTTC.

The chain recombines TRBV6-5 with TRBJ1-2; tentative D call: TRBD1 (6 bases). Trimming pared 4 bases from V and 7 bases from J, leaving 13 bases between. The germline V gene encodes CDR1 MNHEY and CDR2 SVGAGI. CDR3 size: 13 residues. CDR3 bases: TGTGCCAGCAGTTCCCACAGGGTGGGTGGCTACACCTTC. Protein product: CASSSHRVGGYTF.

The table lists this clone with a few counts. This rearrangement joins TRBV30 to TRBJ2-5, with D possibly TRBD2 on 5 matching bases. The DNA end is more similar to TRBJ2-7, so the J call may be wrong. The CDR3 sequence is 12 residues long. Germline lookup yields CDR1 GTSNPN and CDR2 SVGIG (reference sequence). The CDR3 region is CAWSGGSYEQYF. CDR3 coding DNA: TGTGCCTGGAGTGGAGGGTCCTACGAGCAGTACTTC.

In this sample, this clone turned up once. The chain recombines TRBV30 with TRBJ1-5; weak D call: TRBD1 (5 bases). The germline CDR1 and CDR2 sequences are GTSNPN and SVGIG (reference sequence). V dropped 1 base and J dropped 4 bases, with 17 bases sitting between them. The CDR3 is made up of 16 amino acids. CDR3 coding DNA: TGTGCCTGGAGTGACTGGGGGAGGATGGGGAATCAGCCCCAGCATTTT. This gives the protein CAWSDWGRMGNQPQHF.

The chain couples TRBV5-4 to TRBJ1-1, with 7 bases that match TRBD1. With 0 bases clipped from V and 4 bases from J, the junction kept 3 bases outside the gene matches. The CDR3 sequence is 14 residues long. The germline gives CDR1 SGHNT, CDR2 YYREEE (reference sequence). The CDR3 DNA sequence: TGTGCCAGCAGCTTGGGAGGGGGCCGCACTGAAGCTTTCTTT. Protein: CASSLGGGRTEAFF. Combining the CDR3 with reference TRBV5-4 and TRBJ1-1 gives the whole variable domain ETGVTQSPTHLIKTRGQQVTLRCSSQSGHNTVSWYQQALGQGPQFIFQYYREEENGRGNFPPRFSGLQFPNYSSELNVNALELDDSALYLCASSLGGGRTEAFFGQGTRLTVV.